This entry concerns a single TCR beta chain. As yet, its antigen is unknown. The entry originates in a study of graft-versus-host responses after intestinal transplantation. The overall study: Anti-thymocyte globulin served as induction for all recipients, who then took tacrolimus and steroids for approximately 3 years.

This CDR3 comprises 15 residues. V was clipped by 0 bases and J by 5 bases; unmatched bases: 5. The germline CDR1 and CDR2 sequences are SGHDT and YYEEEE. TCRdb's table, derived via immunoSEQ multiplex PCR, lists solely in-frame clones and lacks some. Altogether around 95,000 clones are present, less than 90% being singletons, with the ten largest covering over 0.75%. Study-wide results and limits: Investigators detected GvH clones in recipient marrow, with some emerging earlier in ileum or blood. Graft-donor T cell macrochimerism in patients accompanied high graft-versus-host to host-versus-graft clonal ratios in allografts.

The specimen comprised unstimulated CD4+ T cells sorted from spleen or lymph node cells, sampled before transplant. The chain carries TRBV5-6 and TRBJ2-5; 9 nucleotides align to TRBD1. This clonotype originated in a human donor who was the organ donor for an intestinal transplant. CDR3 DNA: TGTGCCAGCAGCTTGGCACAGGGGGCTGGGGAGACCCAGTACTTC. Its protein is CASSLAQGAGETQYF.